These 22 T cell receptor beta chains share one sample of origin, sequenced in a study of shared clonotypes between healthy human individuals. Clones were read by immunoSEQ multiplex PCR, and TCRdb kept only the in-frame ones, dropping some. The repertoire consists of hundreds of thousands of clones, with about 95% occurring once and the leading ten covering around 0.097%. Positively selected for CCR7, the CD45RO-negative cells used as naive CD8 cells excluded terminally differentiated effector memory CD45RA+ cells. Material for sequencing was naive CD8+ T cells sorted from blood. The receptors derive from a woman in her twenties or thirties in good health.

The chain couples TRBV19 to TRBJ2-7; D is perhaps TRBD1 (7 bases). In germline, CDR1 is LNHDA, CDR2 SQIVND (reference sequence). V lost 3 bases and J 6 bases, leaving 15 bases between the germline ends. CDR3 length: 14 residues. CDR3 region: CASSIGRGAIEQYF. The CDR3 DNA reads TGTGCCAGTAGTATCGGCAGGGGGGCAATCGAGCAGTACTTC.

About this clone: The sample carries other DNA sequences with the same CDR3. This chain joins TRBV27 and TRBJ2-2; D remains ambiguous. From germline, CDR1 is MNHEY and CDR2 SMNVEV (reference sequence). The CDR3 loop spans 12 amino acids. V was shortened by 6 bases and J by 1 base, with 3 bases between the two germline ends. The CDR3 loop is CASRGNTGELFF. The DNA of the CDR3 is TGTGCCAGCAGAGGGAACACCGGGGAGCTGTTTTTT.

This chain joins TRBV19 and TRBJ1-1, with D possibly being TRBD1 (5 bases). Germline CDR1 and CDR2: LNHDA and SQIVND (reference sequence). Trimming left V 3 bases short and J 5 bases short, with 13 bases between. This CDR3 contains 14 residues. CDR3 nucleotides: TGTGCCAGTAGTATCAGGGTCCGAGGGACTGAAGCTTTCTTT. It translates to CASSIRVRGTEAFF.

The rearrangement uses TRBV5-3 and TRBJ2-5, with unresolved D. TRBV5-3 is designated an ORF whose function remains uncertain. The CDR3 runs to 14 residues. V was pared by 1 base and J by 5 bases, with 12 bases between. CDR3 DNA: TGTGCCAGAAGCTTGTGGGCTGTCGGGGAGACCCAGTACTTC. This translates into CARSLWAVGETQYF.

V is TRBV10-2 and J is TRBJ2-1; D may be TRBD1 (5 bases). This CDR3 spans 13 amino acids. Germline CDR1 is WSHSY and CDR2 is SAAADI. Trimming removed 4 bases from V and 4 bases from J, with 8 bases in between. CDR3 loop: CASSGQKYNEQFF. The CDR3 DNA follows: TGCGCCAGCAGTGGACAGAAGTACAATGAGCAGTTCTTC.

This rearrangement joins TRBV6-1 to TRBJ2-7, with a tentative D call TRBD1 (6 bases). The CDR3 has 13 amino acids. Germline V gene sequence: CDR1 MNHNS, CDR2 SASEGT. V shed 5 bases and J shed 3 bases, with 11 bases lying between them. The CDR3 region has the DNA TGTGCCAGCAGTCCCAGGGGAGTCTACGAGCAGTACTTC. Residues: CASSPRGVYEQYF.

The V and J genes are TRBV5-1 and TRBJ2-7; D perhaps matches TRBD1 (6 bases). The CDR3 loop spans 12 amino acids. Between the trimmed V and J ends, which lost 4 bases and 4 bases, there was a span of 9 bases. CDR1 SGHRS and CDR2 YFSETQ come from the germline V gene. Here the CDR3 reads CASSPGQYEQYF. The CDR3 nucleotides are TGCGCCAGCAGCCCCGGACAGTACGAGCAGTACTTC.

Only a few counts were recorded for this clone. The rearrangement links TRBV4-2 to TRBJ1-1; D unresolved. Between the trimmed V and J ends, which lost 1 base and 3 bases, there was a span of 6 bases. The germline gives CDR1 LGHNA, CDR2 YNFKEQ. The CDR3 sequence is 13 residues long. CDR3 residues: CASSQARDTEAFF. Here the CDR3 DNA reads TGTGCCAGCAGCCAAGCAAGGGACACTGAAGCTTTCTTT.

The sample holds one count of this clone. The DNA of the CDR3 is TGTGCCAGCAGAACTAAAGGGGATGAGCAGTACTTC. Protein sequence: CASRTKGDEQYF. The rearrangement joins TRBV6-5 to TRBJ2-5; a possible D gene is TRBD1 (5 bases). Germline loops: CDR1 MNHEY, CDR2 SVGAGI. V lost 6 bases, J lost 11 bases, and 16 bases lay in between. The length of the CDR3 is 12 residues.

V gene TRBV7-6 combines with J gene TRBJ2-2; TRBD2 matches 10 bases. V was clipped by 6 bases and J by 0 bases; unmatched bases: 7. CDR3 size: 17 residues. Germline loops: CDR1 SGHVS, CDR2 FNYEAQ. CDR3 region: CASRPTLAGSNTGELFF. The DNA of the CDR3 is TGTGCCAGCAGACCCACACTAGCGGGGTCGAACACCGGGGAGCTGTTTTTT.

The J gene is TRBJ2-7, the V gene TRBV11-2; 8 nucleotides match TRBD1. This CDR3 is built from 16 residues. In germline, CDR1 is SGHAT, CDR2 FQNNGV. V lost 5 bases, J lost 2 bases, and 11 bases stayed unmatched. CDR3 nucleotide sequence: TGTGCCAGCAGCCCTTGGACAGGGCCATTCACCTACGAGCAGTACTTC. It translates to CASSPWTGPFTYEQYF.

The V and J genes are TRBV5-8 and TRBJ2-5; D might be TRBD1 (8 bases). The CDR3 covers 15 residues. Looked up from germline, CDR1 is SGHTS and CDR2 is YDEGEE. Trimming shortened V by 2 bases and J by 5 bases, and 16 bases separated the two germline ends. CDR3 amino acids: CASSFPQGEGETQYF. The CDR3 DNA is TGTGCCAGCAGCTTTCCACAGGGGGAGGGGGAGACCCAGTACTTC.

This chain uses TRBV5-4 with TRBJ1-1; D is unresolved. Trimming left V 5 bases short and J 0 bases short, with 8 bases between. Germline V lookup: CDR1 SGHNT, CDR2 YYREEE (reference sequence). The CDR3 contains 13 residues. CDR3 nucleotides: TGTGCCAGCAGATACCAGCTGAACACTGAAGCTTTCTTT. Its translation: CASRYQLNTEAFF.

The V gene is TRBV19, the J gene TRBJ2-3, with D perhaps matching TRBD2 (5 bases). This CDR3 has 16 amino acids. V was pared by 3 bases and J by 4 bases, with 17 bases between. Germline assignment: CDR1 LNHDA and CDR2 SQIVND (reference sequence). The CDR3: CASSILTGERADTQYF. As DNA, the CDR3 is TGTGCCAGTAGTATCCTGACTGGGGAGAGGGCAGATACGCAGTATTTT.

The chain carries TRBV27 and TRBJ1-1; 12 bases are shared with TRBD1. J lost 7 bases, V lost 5 bases, and 8 bases had no gene match. The CDR3 loop spans 15 amino acids. Germline-derived CDR1 and CDR2 are MNHEY and SMNVEV (reference sequence). In nucleotides, the CDR3 is TGTGCCAGCAGTACCTACGGGACAGGGGGCCTTGAAGCTTTCTTT. This sequence encodes CASSTYGTGGLEAFF.

The chain joins TRBV7-9 to TRBJ1-5; no reliable D call. The germline V gene encodes CDR1 SEHNR and CDR2 FQNEAQ (reference sequence). This CDR3 is built from 16 residues. V lost 1 base and J lost 0, with 10 bases in between. The CDR3 loop reads CASSLVHGHSNQPQHF. CDR3 sequence (DNA): TGTGCCAGCAGCTTAGTCCATGGTCATAGCAATCAGCCCCAGCATTTT.

V is TRBV28 and J is TRBJ2-1, with TRBD2 matching over 11 bases. Germline-derived CDR1 and CDR2 are MDHEN and SYDVKM. V lost 5 bases, J lost 5 bases, and 5 bases stayed unmatched. The CDR3 runs 15 residues. The CDR3 loop is CASSLLAGADNEQFF. CDR3 bases: TGTGCCAGCAGTCTACTAGCGGGAGCTGACAATGAGCAGTTCTTC.

This clone has only a few counts. The V call is TRBV2, the J call TRBJ1-5; D remains ambiguous. V was shortened by 4 bases and J by 4 bases, with 11 bases between the two germline ends. CDR3 size: 14 residues. CDR1 is SNHLY and CDR2 is FYNNEI in the germline V gene. CDR3 loop: CASSVPPINQPQHF. CDR3 DNA sequence: TGTGCCAGCAGTGTACCGCCGATTAATCAGCCCCAGCATTTT.

The chain has TRBV14 and TRBJ1-6; TRBD1 might be the D (5 bases). The V end lost 2 bases, the J end lost 8 bases, and 19 bases lay between the germline ends. Germline values: CDR1 SGHDN, CDR2 FVKESK. The CDR3 is 17 amino acids. The CDR3 loop is CASSQTWSKGRYSPLHF. The CDR3 DNA is TGTGCCAGCAGCCAAACGTGGTCAAAGGGACGTTATTCACCCCTCCACTTT.

The genes are TRBV5-4 and TRBJ2-3; D might be TRBD2 (5 bases). The V gene lost 4 bases and the J gene lost 0 bases, with 12 bases spanning the gap. CDR1 and CDR2 (germline): SGHNT, YYREEE (reference sequence). The CDR3 has 15 residues. In DNA, the CDR3 is TGTGCCAGCAGCCCGGACTGGACTAGCACAGATACGCAGTATTTT. This translates into CASSPDWTSTDTQYF.

The chain uses TRBV11-2 and TRBJ2-1; 10 positions agree with TRBD2. Germline lookup yields CDR1 SGHAT and CDR2 FQNNGV. This CDR3 spans 16 amino acids. Trimming cost V 1 base and J 8 bases; bases outside gene matches: 8. The CDR3 region is CASSLGVGLAVHEQFF. DNA for the CDR3: TGTGCCAGCAGCTTAGGAGTTGGACTAGCGGTCCATGAGCAGTTCTTC.

The chain uses TRBV5-6 and TRBJ2-5; TRBD2 might be the D (5 bases). The end of the DNA aligns better with TRBJ2-7, so the J call may be wrong. This CDR3 is 12 amino acids long. Per the germline V gene, CDR1 is SGHDT and CDR2 is YYEEEE. CDR3 coding DNA: TGTGCCAGCAGCTTAGAGGGAGTCGAGCAGTACTTC. The encoded protein is CASSLEGVEQYF.